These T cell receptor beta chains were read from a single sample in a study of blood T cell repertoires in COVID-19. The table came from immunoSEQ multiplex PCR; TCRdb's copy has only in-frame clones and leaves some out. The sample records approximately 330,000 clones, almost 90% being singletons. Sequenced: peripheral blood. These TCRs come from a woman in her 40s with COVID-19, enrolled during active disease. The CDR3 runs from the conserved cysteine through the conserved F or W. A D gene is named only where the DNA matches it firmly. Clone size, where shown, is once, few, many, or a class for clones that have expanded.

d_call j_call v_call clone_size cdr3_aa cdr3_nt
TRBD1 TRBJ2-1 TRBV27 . CASRGTGGTYNEQFF TGTGCCAGCAGGGGGACAGGGGGAACCTACAATGAGCAGTTCTTC
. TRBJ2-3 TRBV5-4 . CASSFRDNADTQYF TGTGCCAGCAGCTTCCGGGACAACGCAGATACGCAGTATTTT
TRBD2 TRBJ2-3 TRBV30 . CAWSGEGPSTDTQYF TGTGCCTGGAGTGGGGAGGGGCCGAGCACAGATACGCAGTATTTT
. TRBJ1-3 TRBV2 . CASSEGAGADF TGTGCCAGCAGTGAAGGAGCAGGGGCGGATTTT
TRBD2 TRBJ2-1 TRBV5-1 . CASSPETSGQYNEQFF TGCGCCAGCAGCCCCGAGACTAGCGGCCAGTACAATGAGCAGTTCTTC
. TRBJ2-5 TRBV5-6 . CASSFLQGRQETQYF TGTGCCAGCAGCTTTCTACAGGGCCGCCAAGAGACCCAGTACTTC
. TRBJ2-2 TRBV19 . CASSGPGTRPGELFF TGTGCCAGTAGTGGACCCGGGACTCGTCCCGGGGAGCTGTTTTTT
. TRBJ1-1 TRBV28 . CASSYRTGPTEAFF TGTGCCAGCAGTTACCGAACAGGGCCCACTGAAGCTTTCTTT
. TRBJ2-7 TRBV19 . CASSSDRWDYEQYF TGTGCCAGTAGTAGCGACAGGTGGGACTACGAGCAGTACTTC
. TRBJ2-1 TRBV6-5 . CASSYGRVGDNEQFF TGTGCCAGCAGTTACGGCAGGGTAGGCGACAATGAGCAGTTCTTC
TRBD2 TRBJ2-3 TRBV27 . CASSSGLAESDQYF TGTGCCAGCAGTTCGGGACTAGCGGAGTCAGATCAGTATTTT
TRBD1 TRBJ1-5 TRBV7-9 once CASSPTTGGLYSNQPQHF TGTGCCAGCAGCCCGACCACAGGGGGCCTCTATAGCAATCAGCCCCAGCATTTT
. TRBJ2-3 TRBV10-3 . CAISESVRTSTDTQYF TGTGCCATCAGTGAGTCGGTCCGCACTAGCACAGATACGCAGTATTTT
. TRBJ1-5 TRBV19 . CASSLRTDSNQPQHF TGTGCCAGTAGTCTCCGGACTGATAGCAATCAGCCCCAGCATTTT
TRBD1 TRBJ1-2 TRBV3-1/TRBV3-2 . CASSLQGANWNYGYTF TGTGCCAGCAGCTTACAGGGGGCGAATTGGAACTATGGCTACACCTTC
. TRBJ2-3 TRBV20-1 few CSASGGWGRDTQYF TGCAGTGCTAGTGGAGGGTGGGGTAGAGATACGCAGTATTTT
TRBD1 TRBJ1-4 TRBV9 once CASSGSRGPNEKLFF TGTGCCAGCAGCGGATCCAGGGGGCCTAATGAAAAACTGTTTTTT
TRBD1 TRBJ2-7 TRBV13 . CASSLGGTDLYEQYF TGTGCCAGCAGCTTAGGAGGGACAGATCTCTACGAGCAGTACTTC
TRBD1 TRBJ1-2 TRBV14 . CASSQDVGGVDGYTF TGTGCCAGCAGCCAAGATGTAGGGGGCGTTGATGGCTACACCTTC
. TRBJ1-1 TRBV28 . CASSLGIRGNTEAFF TGTGCCAGCAGTTTAGGGATTCGGGGGAACACTGAAGCTTTCTTT
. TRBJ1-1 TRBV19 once CASNRDTEAFF TGTGCCAGTAACCGGGACACTGAAGCTTTCTTT
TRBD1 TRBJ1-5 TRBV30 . CAWSGTGWQPQHF TGTGCCTGGAGTGGGACAGGGTGGCAGCCCCAGCATTTT
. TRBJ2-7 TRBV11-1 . CASSLADRRGGYEQYF TGTGCCAGCAGCTTAGCGGACAGGCGGGGAGGCTACGAGCAGTACTTC
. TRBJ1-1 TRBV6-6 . CASSLQGEGTEAFF TGTGCCAGCAGTTTACAGGGAGAGGGCACTGAAGCTTTCTTT
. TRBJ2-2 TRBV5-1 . CASSDNQRAGELFF TGCGCCAGCAGCGACAACCAGCGGGCCGGGGAGCTGTTTTTT
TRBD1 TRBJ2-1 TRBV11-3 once CASSQGTGNEQFF TGTGCCAGCAGCCAAGGGACAGGAAATGAGCAGTTCTTC
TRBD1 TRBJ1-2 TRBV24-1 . CATSDPGQPNYGYTF TGTGCCACCAGTGACCCGGGACAGCCTAACTATGGCTACACCTTC
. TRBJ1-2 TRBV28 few CASSSYPDRKGYTF TGTGCCAGCAGTTCCTACCCCGACAGAAAAGGCTACACCTTC
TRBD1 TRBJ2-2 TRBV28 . CASSLGTGIGTGELFF TGTGCCAGCAGTTTAGGGACAGGGATAGGGACCGGGGAGCTGTTTTTT
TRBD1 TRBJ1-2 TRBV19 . CASSIPDRVRGYTF TGTGCCAGTAGTATACCCGACAGGGTTCGTGGCTACACCTTC
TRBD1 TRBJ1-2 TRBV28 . CASSSVPTGGRYGYTF TGTGCCAGCAGTTCCGTACCCACAGGGGGAAGGTATGGCTACACCTTC
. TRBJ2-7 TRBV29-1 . CSVSTGTYEQYF TGCAGCGTTAGCACAGGTACCTACGAGCAGTACTTC
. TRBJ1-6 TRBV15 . CATSRDTGGSSPLHF TGTGCCACCAGCAGAGATACCGGGGGATCCTCACCCCTCCACTTT
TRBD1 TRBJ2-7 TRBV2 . CASNDRGPEDEQYF TGTGCCAGCAATGACAGGGGCCCGGAGGACGAGCAGTACTTC
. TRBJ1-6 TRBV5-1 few CASRTTGSYNSPLHF TGCGCCAGCAGGACCACAGGGTCTTATAATTCACCCCTCCACTTT
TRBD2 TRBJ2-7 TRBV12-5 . CASGLVITTSGSPHEQYF TGTGCTAGTGGTTTGGTTATTACGACTAGCGGGAGTCCCCACGAGCAGTACTTC
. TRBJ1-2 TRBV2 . CASSSQGPYGYTF TGTGCCAGCAGTTCTCAGGGTCCCTATGGCTACACCTTC
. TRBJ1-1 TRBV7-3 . CASSLGEGGTEAFF TGTGCCAGCAGCTTAGGGGAGGGTGGCACTGAAGCTTTCTTT
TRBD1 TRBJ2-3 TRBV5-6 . CASEGTGGRGSTDTQYF TGTGCCAGCGAGGGGACAGGGGGTCGGGGTAGCACAGATACGCAGTATTTT
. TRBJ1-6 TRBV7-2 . CASSLAGPAGSPLHF TGTGCCAGCAGCTTAGCTGGGCCAGCAGGGTCACCCCTCCACTTT